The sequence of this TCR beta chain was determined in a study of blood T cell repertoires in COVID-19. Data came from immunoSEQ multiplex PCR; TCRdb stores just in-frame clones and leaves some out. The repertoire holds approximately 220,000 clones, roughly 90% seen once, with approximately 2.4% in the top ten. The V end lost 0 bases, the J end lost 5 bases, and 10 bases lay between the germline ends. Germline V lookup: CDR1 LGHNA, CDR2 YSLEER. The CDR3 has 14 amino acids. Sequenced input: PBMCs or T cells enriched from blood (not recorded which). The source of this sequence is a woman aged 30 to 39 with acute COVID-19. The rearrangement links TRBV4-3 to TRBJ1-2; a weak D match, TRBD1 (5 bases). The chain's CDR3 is CASSQDPGSYGYTF. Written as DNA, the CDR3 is TGCGCCAGCAGCCAAGATCCAGGGTCTTATGGCTACACCTTC.